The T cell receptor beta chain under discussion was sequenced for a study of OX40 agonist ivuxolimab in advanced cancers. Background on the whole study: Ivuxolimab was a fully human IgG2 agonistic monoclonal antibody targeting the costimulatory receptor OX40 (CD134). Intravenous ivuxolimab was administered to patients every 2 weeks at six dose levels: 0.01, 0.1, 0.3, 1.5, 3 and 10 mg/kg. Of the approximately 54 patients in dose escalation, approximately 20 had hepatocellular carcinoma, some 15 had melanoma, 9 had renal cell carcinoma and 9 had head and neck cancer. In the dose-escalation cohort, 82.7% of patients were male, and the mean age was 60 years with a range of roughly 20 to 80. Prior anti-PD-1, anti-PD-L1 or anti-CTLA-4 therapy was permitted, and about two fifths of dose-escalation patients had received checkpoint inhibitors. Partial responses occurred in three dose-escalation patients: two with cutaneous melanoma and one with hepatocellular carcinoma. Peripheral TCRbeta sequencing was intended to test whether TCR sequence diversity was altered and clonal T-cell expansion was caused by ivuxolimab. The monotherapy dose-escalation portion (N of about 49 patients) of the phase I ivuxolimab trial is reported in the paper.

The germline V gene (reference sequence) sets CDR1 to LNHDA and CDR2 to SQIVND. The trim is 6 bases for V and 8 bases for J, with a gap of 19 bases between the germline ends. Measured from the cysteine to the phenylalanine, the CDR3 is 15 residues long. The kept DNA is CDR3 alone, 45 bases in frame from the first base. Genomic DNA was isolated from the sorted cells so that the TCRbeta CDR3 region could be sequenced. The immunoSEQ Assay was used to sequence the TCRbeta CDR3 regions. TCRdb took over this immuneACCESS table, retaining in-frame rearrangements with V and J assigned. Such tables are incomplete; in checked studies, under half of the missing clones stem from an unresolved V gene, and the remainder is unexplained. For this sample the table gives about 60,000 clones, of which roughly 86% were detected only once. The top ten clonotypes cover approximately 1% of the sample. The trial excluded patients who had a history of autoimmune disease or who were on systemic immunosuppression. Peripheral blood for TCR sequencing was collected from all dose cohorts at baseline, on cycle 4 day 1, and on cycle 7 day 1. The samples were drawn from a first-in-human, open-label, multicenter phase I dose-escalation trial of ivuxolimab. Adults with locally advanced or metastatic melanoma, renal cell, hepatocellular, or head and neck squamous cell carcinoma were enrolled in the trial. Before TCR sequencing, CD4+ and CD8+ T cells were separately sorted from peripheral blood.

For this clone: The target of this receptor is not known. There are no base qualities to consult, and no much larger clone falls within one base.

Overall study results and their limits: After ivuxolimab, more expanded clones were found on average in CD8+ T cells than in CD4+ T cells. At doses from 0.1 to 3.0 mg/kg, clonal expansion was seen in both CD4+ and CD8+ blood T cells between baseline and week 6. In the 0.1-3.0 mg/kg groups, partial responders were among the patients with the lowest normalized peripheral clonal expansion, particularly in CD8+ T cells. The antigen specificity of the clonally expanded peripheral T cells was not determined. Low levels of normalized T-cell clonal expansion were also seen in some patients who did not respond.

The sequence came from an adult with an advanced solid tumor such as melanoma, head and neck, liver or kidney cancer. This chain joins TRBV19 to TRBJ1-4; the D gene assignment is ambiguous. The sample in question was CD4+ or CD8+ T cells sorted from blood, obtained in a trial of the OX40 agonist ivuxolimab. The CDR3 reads CASRPAGRTGEKLFF. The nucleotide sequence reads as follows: TGTGCCAGTAGACCGGCAGGACGGACGGGAGAAAAACTGTTTTTT.